Listed here are 21 T cell receptor beta chains from one sample, sequenced in a study of blood T cell repertoires in COVID-19. Profiling relied on immunoSEQ multiplex PCR, and the TCRdb table lists in-frame clones only, not all of them. Altogether 300,000 to 450,000 clones are present, approximately 87% being singletons, with the ten largest covering 8% to 13%. The source material was peripheral blood. These receptors all stem from a young woman with COVID-19, enrolled during active disease.

The chain links TRBV2 to TRBJ2-1; 10 nucleotides align to TRBD2. V shed 6 bases, J shed 7 bases, and the junction held 6 bases outside the gene matches. The germline CDR1 and CDR2 sequences are SNHLY and FYNNEI. The CDR3 contains 14 residues. DNA for the CDR3: TGTGCCAGCAGAAAGCGGGAGGGAGGGAATGAGCAGTTCTTC. Translation: CASRKREGGNEQFF.

V and J are TRBV28 and TRBJ1-1, with D possibly TRBD1 on 5 matching bases. Trimming took off 5 bases at V and 3 bases at J, with 16 bases between the two ends. The CDR3 contains 15 residues. CDR1 is MDHEN, CDR2 SYDVKM, per germline. The CDR3 loop is CASSGPRVLDTEAFF. The CDR3 region has the DNA TGTGCCAGCAGTGGACCCAGGGTATTGGACACTGAAGCTTTCTTT.

The chain employs TRBV9 and TRBJ2-5, with a tentative D call TRBD2 (6 bases). With 0 bases removed from V and 5 bases from J, the gap between germline ends came to 17 bases. Germline values: CDR1 SGDLS, CDR2 YYNGEE. The CDR3 contains 16 residues. In DNA, the CDR3 is TGTGCCAGCAGCGTAGGAGGGACTCTCGGCAGGGAGACCCAGTACTTC. Translating it yields CASSVGGTLGRETQYF.

This chain's CDR3 is CASSQRGLAYEQYF. The DNA of the CDR3 is TGTGCCAGCAGCCAAAGGGGACTGGCTTACGAGCAGTACTTC. The chain is built from TRBV3-1 (or the pseudogene TRBV3-2) and TRBJ2-7; a weak D match, TRBD2 (6 bases). There are 14 residues in the CDR3. Trimming took off 2 bases at V and 4 bases at J, with 12 bases between the two ends. Germline V CDR1 and CDR2: LGHDT, YNNKEL (reference sequence).

The J gene is TRBJ2-7, the V gene TRBV6-6, with 11 bases aligning to TRBD1. CDR1 MNHNY and CDR2 SVGAGI come from the germline V gene (reference sequence). CDR3 length: 16 residues. Germline trimming cut 2 bases from V and 7 bases from J; bases unmatched to any gene: 10. Here the CDR3 reads CASSYRPGGQGVEQYF. Here the CDR3 DNA reads TGTGCCAGCAGTTACCGCCCGGGGGGACAGGGGGTGGAGCAGTACTTC.

In its sample, this clone was seen a few times. The chain has TRBV11-2 and TRBJ1-1, with D perhaps TRBD1 (5 bases). The CDR3 has 12 amino acids. Between the trimmed V and J ends, which lost 8 bases and 11 bases, there was a span of 18 bases. Germline lookup yields CDR1 SGHAT and CDR2 FQNNGV. The CDR3 sequence: CASGILGGLAFF. The DNA for the CDR3 is TGTGCCAGCGGGATACTCGGGGGACTGGCTTTCTTT.

This chain connects TRBV7-3 to TRBJ2-3; 9 positions agree with TRBD2. Germline V gives CDR1 SGHTA, CDR2 FQGTGA. The length of the CDR3 is 14 residues. V was clipped by 5 bases and J by 2 bases; unmatched bases: 2. For the CDR3, the DNA is TGTGCCAGCAGCCAGCGGGGGGACACAGATACGCAGTATTTT. It translates to CASSQRGDTDTQYF.

The chain employs TRBV10-1 and TRBJ2-3; possible D gene TRBD2, 5 bases. V dropped 2 bases and J dropped 7 bases, with 10 bases sitting between them. The germline V gene has CDR1 WNHNN and CDR2 SYGVQD (reference sequence). This CDR3 is built from 13 residues. CDR3 amino acids: CASSESRGNTQYF. The CDR3 region has the DNA TGCGCCAGCAGTGAGAGCCGGGGAAATACGCAGTATTTT.

The J gene is TRBJ2-2, the V gene TRBV2, with D unresolved. This CDR3 is 13 amino acids long. The germline CDR1 and CDR2 sequences are SNHLY and FYNNEI. The V end lost 4 bases, the J end lost 2 bases, and 5 bases lay between the germline ends. The CDR3 spells CASSVGNTGELFF. The CDR3 DNA follows: TGTGCCAGCAGTGTGGGCAACACCGGGGAGCTGTTTTTT.

The CDR3 nucleotides are TGTGCCATCAGTGAACGAGGCTCCCCCTATGGCTACACCTTC. This codes for CAISERGSPYGYTF. The chain combines TRBV10-3 with TRBJ1-2, with unresolved D. Per the germline V gene, CDR1 is ENHRY and CDR2 is SYGVKD. The V end was cut by 3 bases, the J end by 4 bases, with 12 bases between. CDR3 length equals 14 residues.

The rearrangement joins TRBV5-4 to TRBJ2-5; 7 bases line up with TRBD2. The CDR3 length is 16 residues. V dropped 4 bases and J dropped 5; count of bases not matched to a gene: 14. Germline CDR1 and CDR2: SGHNT and YYREEE (reference sequence). The CDR3 nucleotides read TGTGCCAGCAGCCCAGGATCGGGGGAGGGCGTTGAGACCCAGTACTTC. Protein sequence: CASSPGSGEGVETQYF.

This sequence joins TRBV5-1 and TRBJ1-4; no firm D call. Germline CDR1 SGHRS, CDR2 YFSETQ. The CDR3 has 14 residues. V was pared by 0 bases and J by 8 bases, with 11 bases between. The CDR3 protein is CASSLGGMREKLFF. The CDR3 DNA is TGCGCCAGCAGCTTGGGAGGGATGAGAGAAAAACTGTTTTTT.

This clone was found once. The genes are TRBV5-1 and TRBJ2-2, with D possibly matching TRBD1 (7 bases). Germline CDR1 and CDR2: SGHRS and YFSETQ. The CDR3 sequence is 14 residues long. Trimming cost V 7 bases and J 4 bases, with 14 bases left between them. CDR3 residues: CASAIQGGTGELFF. In DNA form, the CDR3 reads TGCGCCAGCGCGATCCAGGGGGGCACCGGGGAGCTGTTTTTT.

This clone showed up just once. The V and J genes are TRBV2 and TRBJ2-1; 8 nucleotides line up with TRBD2. Germline V lookup: CDR1 SNHLY, CDR2 FYNNEI. This CDR3 is built from 17 residues. V shed 1 base, J shed 3 bases, and the junction held 8 bases outside the gene matches. For the CDR3, the DNA is TGTGCCAGCAGTGAAGGATGGTCACTAGCGGTCTACAATGAGCAGTTCTTC. Protein product: CASSEGWSLAVYNEQFF.

This clone has just a few counts. This rearrangement joins TRBV6-6 to TRBJ1-2, with 7 bases fitting TRBD1. Germline CDR1 MNHNY, CDR2 SVGAGI (reference sequence). CDR3 length: 14 residues. V lost 4 bases and J lost 3; bases outside the gene matches: 5. The CDR3 loop is CASSSTGVDYGYTF. The DNA for the CDR3 is TGTGCCAGCAGTTCTACAGGGGTCGACTATGGCTACACCTTC.

The chain carries TRBV27 and TRBJ2-7; 8 nucleotides agree with TRBD1. CDR1 MNHEY and CDR2 SMNVEV come from the germline V gene (reference sequence). The CDR3 has 14 residues. V was pared by 7 bases and J by 1 base, with 6 bases of the junction left unmatched. CDR3 loop: CASTSRTGSYEQYF. Written as DNA, the CDR3 is TGTGCCAGCACCTCTCGGACAGGGTCCTACGAGCAGTACTTC.

The chain recombines TRBV19 with TRBJ1-1; TRBD1 agrees at 11 bases. Trimming took 0 bases from V and 1 from J; bases not matched to a gene: 13. CDR3 length: 20 residues. Looked up from germline, CDR1 is LNHDA and CDR2 is SQIVND (reference sequence). The DNA for the CDR3 is TGTGCCAGTAGTATAGATCCGGACAGGGGGCGCGTTAGACGGAACACTGAAGCTTTCTTT. Residues: CASSIDPDRGRVRRNTEAFF.

The chain links TRBV7-9 to TRBJ1-3; 9 nucleotides agree with TRBD1. The CDR3 is made up of 17 amino acids. The germline V gene encodes CDR1 SEHNR and CDR2 FQNEAQ (reference sequence). After removal of 5 bases from V and 0 bases from J, the junction contained 8 bases not matched to a gene. CDR3 sequence reads: CASSPGQGPSSGNTIYF. The DNA of the CDR3 is TGTGCCAGCAGCCCCGGACAGGGGCCCAGCTCTGGAAACACCATATATTTT.

J is TRBJ2-3 and V is TRBV7-6; the match to TRBD2 covers 10 bases. J lost 0 bases, V lost 0 bases, and 3 bases had no gene match. Per germline, CDR1 SGHVS and CDR2 FNYEAQ. The CDR3 totals 17 residues. The CDR3 region is CASSLALAGASTDTQYF. The CDR3 DNA sequence: TGTGCCAGCAGCTTAGCTCTAGCGGGAGCGAGCACAGATACGCAGTATTTT.

This rearrangement joins TRBV6-5 to TRBJ2-7, with D unresolved. From germline, CDR1 is MNHEY and CDR2 SVGAGI. V lost 10 bases, J lost 6 bases, and 13 bases lay in between. This CDR3 is 11 amino acids long. In DNA, the CDR3 is TGTGCCACCGGCACGAGGCGCGAGCAGTACTTC. The encoded protein is CATGTRREQYF.

The chain employs TRBV28 and TRBJ1-1, with 7 bases that match TRBD1. The CDR3 sequence is 17 residues long. V trimming: 5 bases; J trimming: 3 bases; junction bases outside the gene matches: 15. Germline V gene data show CDR1 as MDHEN and CDR2 as SYDVKM. The CDR3 sequence: CASSPRAGGIGYTEAFF. CDR3 DNA sequence: TGTGCCAGCAGTCCCCGGGCAGGGGGGATTGGGTACACTGAAGCTTTCTTT. Full variable domain (outside the CDR3, taken from reference TRBV28 and TRBJ1-1): DVKVTQSSRYLVKRTGEKVFLECVQDMDHENMFWYRQDPGLGLRLIYFSYDVKMKEKGDIPEGYSVSREKKERFSLILESASTNQTSMYLCASSPRAGGIGYTEAFFGQGTRLTVV.